This TCR beta chain is drawn from a study of blood T cell repertoires in COVID-19. Study in general: Samples taken during acute and convalescent COVID-19 were collected in the United States, Italy and Spain. Sources were T cells, B-cell-depleted T cells, or PBMCs; the material itself was cDNA or gDNA.

CDR3 length: 13 residues. V was shortened by 2 bases and J by 1 base, with 5 bases between the two germline ends. Original processing methods: Estimation of nucleated cell counts was performed using reference gene primer amplification. Method: immunoSEQ multiplex PCR; TCRdb's copy keeps in-frame clones and lacks some. The D gene and trimming were derived from the DNA, and the V and J assignments and clone size from that table. Among about 100,000 clones, about 86% were seen once, and the ten largest hold approximately 1.2%. This chain links TRBV12-3 or TRBV12-4 with TRBJ1-1; D is unclear. This receptor was identified in a man of 80 years or more with active or convalescent COVID-19. Material for sequencing was peripheral blood. CDR3 sequence (DNA): TGTGCCAGCAGTTTAACGAGGAACACTGAAGCTTTCTTT. Translation gives CASSLTRNTEAFF.